This T cell receptor (beta chain) was observed in a study of control samples from healthy donors and cancer patients. Data came from immunoSEQ multiplex PCR; TCRdb stores just in-frame clones and leaves some out. This sample yields about 130,000 clones, of which over 80% are seen a single time; 0.58% belongs to the top ten. The germline gives CDR1 SGHDT, CDR2 YYEEEE. With V trimmed by 4 bases and J by 4 bases, 9 bases remained unmatched. The CDR3 totals 15 residues. V is TRBV5-6 and J is TRBJ2-7, with 9 bases that match TRBD1. This sequence originates from an elderly man with head and neck cancer. The specimen was PBMCs. The CDR3 DNA reads as TGTGCCAGCAGCCCCCGAGGGACAGGGAAATACGAGCAGTACTTC. Translating gives CASSPRGTGKYEQYF.